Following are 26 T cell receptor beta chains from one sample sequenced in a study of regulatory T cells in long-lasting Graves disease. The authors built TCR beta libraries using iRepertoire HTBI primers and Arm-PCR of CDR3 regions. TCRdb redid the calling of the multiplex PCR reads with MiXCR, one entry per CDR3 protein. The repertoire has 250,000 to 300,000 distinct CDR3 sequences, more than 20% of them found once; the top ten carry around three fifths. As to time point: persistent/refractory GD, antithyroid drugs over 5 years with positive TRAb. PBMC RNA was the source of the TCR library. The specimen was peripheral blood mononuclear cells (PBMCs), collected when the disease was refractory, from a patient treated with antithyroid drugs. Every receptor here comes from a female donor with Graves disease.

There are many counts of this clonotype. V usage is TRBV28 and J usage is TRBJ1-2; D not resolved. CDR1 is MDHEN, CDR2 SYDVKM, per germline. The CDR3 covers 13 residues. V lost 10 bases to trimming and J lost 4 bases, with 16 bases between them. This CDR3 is CATMDGLLYGYTF. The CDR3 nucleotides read TGTGCCACCATGGACGGACTTCTCTATGGCTACACCTTC.

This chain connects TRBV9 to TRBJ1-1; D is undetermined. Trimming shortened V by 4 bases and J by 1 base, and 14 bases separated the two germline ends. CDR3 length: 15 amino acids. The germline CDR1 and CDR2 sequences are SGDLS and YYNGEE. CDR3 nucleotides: TGTGCCAGCAGCAAGGGCAGTCGTGGGAACACTGAAGCTTTCTTT. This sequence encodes CASSKGSRGNTEAFF.

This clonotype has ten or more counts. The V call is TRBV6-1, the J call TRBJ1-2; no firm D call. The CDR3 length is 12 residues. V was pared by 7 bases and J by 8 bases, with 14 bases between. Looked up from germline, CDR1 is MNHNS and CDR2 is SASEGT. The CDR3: CASTPSGVGYTF. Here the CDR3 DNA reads TGTGCCAGCACCCCTAGCGGGGTAGGCTACACCTTC.

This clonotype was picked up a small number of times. The CDR3 sequence is CASSPQASGATNTGELFF. DNA for the CDR3: TGTGCCAGCTCACCGCAGGCTAGCGGGGCCACGAACACCGGGGAGCTGTTTTTT. This rearrangement joins TRBV18 to TRBJ2-2; 9 bases line up with TRBD2. V trimming: 3 bases; J trimming: 0 bases; junction bases outside the gene matches: 8. The germline V gene has CDR1 KGHSH and CDR2 LQKENI. The CDR3 extends over 18 amino acids.

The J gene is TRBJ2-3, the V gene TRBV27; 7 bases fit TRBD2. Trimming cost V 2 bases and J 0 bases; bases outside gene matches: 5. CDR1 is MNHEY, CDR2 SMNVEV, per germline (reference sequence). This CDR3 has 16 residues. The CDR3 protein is CASSLGAGRSTDTQYF. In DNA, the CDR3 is TGTGCCAGCAGTTTAGGAGCGGGGAGAAGCACAGATACGCAGTATTTT.

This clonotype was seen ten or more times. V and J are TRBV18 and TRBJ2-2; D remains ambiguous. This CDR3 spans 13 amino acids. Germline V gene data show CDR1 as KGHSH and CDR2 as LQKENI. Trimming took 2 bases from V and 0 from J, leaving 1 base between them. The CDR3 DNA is TGTGCCAGCTCACCAGCGAACACCGGGGAGCTGTTTTTT. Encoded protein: CASSPANTGELFF.

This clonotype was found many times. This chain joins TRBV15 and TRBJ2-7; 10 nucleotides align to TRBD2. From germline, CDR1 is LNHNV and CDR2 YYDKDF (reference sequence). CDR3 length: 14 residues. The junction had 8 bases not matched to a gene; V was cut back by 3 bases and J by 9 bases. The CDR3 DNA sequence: TGTGCCACCAGCAGTGGGCTAGCGGGAGATGTGCAGTACTTC. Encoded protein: CATSSGLAGDVQYF.

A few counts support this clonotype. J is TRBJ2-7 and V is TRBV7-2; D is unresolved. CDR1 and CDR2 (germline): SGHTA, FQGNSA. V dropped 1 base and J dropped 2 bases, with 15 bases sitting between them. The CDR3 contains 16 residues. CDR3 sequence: CASSLEARSFTYEQYF. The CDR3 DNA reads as TGTGCCAGCAGCTTAGAGGCTCGGAGCTTTACCTACGAGCAGTACTTC.

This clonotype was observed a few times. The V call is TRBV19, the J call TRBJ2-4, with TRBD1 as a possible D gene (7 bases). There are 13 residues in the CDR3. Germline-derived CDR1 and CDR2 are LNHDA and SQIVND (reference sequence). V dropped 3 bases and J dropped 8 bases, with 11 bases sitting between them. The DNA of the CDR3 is TGTGCCAGTAGTATGGCCAGGGGGGACATTCAGTACTTC. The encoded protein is CASSMARGDIQYF.

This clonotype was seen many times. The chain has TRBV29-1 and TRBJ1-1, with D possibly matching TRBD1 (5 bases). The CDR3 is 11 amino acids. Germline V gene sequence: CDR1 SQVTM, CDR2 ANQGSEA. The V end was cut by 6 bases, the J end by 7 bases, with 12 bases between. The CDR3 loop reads CSVPWGSEAFF. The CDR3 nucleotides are TGCAGCGTACCCTGGGGGAGTGAAGCTTTCTTT.

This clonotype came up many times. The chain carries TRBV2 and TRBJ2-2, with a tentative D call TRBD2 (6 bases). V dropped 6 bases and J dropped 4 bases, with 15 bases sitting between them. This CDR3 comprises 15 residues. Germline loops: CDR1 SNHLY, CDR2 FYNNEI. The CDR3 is CASSLAVTSTGELFF. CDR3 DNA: TGTGCCAGCAGCTTAGCGGTGACGAGCACCGGGGAGCTGTTTTTT. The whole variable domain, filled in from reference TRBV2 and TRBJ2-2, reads EPEVTQTPSHQVTQMGQEVILRCVPISNHLYFYWYRQILGQKVEFLVSFYNNEISEKSEIFDDQFSVERPDGSNFTLKIRSTKLEDSAMYFCASSLAVTSTGELFFGEGSRLTVL.

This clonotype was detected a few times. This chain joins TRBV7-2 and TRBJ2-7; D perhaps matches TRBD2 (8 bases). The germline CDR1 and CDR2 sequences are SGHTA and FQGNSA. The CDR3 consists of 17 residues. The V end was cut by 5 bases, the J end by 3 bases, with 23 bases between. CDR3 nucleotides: TGTGCCAGCAGCCGGGAGGGGGGACAGACTGTGTTCTACGAGCAGTACTTC. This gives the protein CASSREGGQTVFYEQYF.

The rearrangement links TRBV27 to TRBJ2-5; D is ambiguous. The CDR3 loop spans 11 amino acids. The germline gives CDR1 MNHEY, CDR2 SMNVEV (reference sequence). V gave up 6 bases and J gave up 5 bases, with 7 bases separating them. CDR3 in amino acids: CASRDGETQYF. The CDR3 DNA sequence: TGTGCCAGCAGGGACGGGGAGACCCAGTACTTC.

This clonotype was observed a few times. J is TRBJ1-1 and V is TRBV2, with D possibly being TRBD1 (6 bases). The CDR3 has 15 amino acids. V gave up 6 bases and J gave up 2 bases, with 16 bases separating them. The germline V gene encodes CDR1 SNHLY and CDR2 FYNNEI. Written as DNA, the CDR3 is TGTGCCAGCAGGGGGGACATAAAGTTTAACACTGAAGCTTTCTTT. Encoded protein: CASRGDIKFNTEAFF.

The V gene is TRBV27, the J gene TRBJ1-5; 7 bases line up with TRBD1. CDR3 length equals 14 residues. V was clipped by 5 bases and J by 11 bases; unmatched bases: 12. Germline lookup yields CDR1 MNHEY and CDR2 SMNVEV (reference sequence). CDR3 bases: TGTGCCAGCAGTAAACAGGGGCCTGGCGAGGCCCAGCATTTT. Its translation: CASSKQGPGEAQHF.

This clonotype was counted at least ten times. In nucleotides, the CDR3 is TGTGCCAGCAGCCCAGTAGAGGACTGGAATTCCTACGAGCAGTACTTC. Residues: CASSPVEDWNSYEQYF. The chain employs TRBV7-8 and TRBJ2-7, with D maybe TRBD2 (5 bases). Per the germline V gene, CDR1 is SGHVS and CDR2 is FQNEAQ. V lost 5 bases and J lost 1, with 18 bases in between. This CDR3 contains 16 residues. Full variable domain (outside the CDR3, taken from reference TRBV7-8 and TRBJ2-7): GAGVSQSPRYKVAKRGQDVALRCDPISGHVSLFWYQQALGQGPEFLTYFQNEAQLDKSGLPSDRFFAERPEGSVSTLKIQRTQQEDSAVYLCASSPVEDWNSYEQYFGPGTRLTVT.

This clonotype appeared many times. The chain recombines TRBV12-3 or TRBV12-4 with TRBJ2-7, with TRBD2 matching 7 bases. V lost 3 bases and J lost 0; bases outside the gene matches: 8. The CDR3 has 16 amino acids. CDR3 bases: TGTGCCAGCAGTTTTACCGGACTAGGGAGCTCCTACGAGCAGTACTTC. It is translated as CASSFTGLGSSYEQYF.

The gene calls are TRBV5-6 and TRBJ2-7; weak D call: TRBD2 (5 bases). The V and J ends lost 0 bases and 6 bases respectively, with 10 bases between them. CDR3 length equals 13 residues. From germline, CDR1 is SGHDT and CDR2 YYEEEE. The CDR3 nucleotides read TGTGCCAGCAGCTTGGTGGGTGAGGGCGAGCAGTACTTC. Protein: CASSLVGEGEQYF. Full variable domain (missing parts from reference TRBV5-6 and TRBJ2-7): DAGVTQSPTHLIKTRGQQVTLRCSPKSGHDTVSWYQQALGQGPQFIFQYYEEEERQRGNFPDRFSGHQFPNYSSELNVNALLLGDSALYLCASSLVGEGEQYFGPGTRLTVT.

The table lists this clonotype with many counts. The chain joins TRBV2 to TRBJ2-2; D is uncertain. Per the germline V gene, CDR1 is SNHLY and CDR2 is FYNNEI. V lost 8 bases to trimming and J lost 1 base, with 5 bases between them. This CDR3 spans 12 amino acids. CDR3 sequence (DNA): TGTGCCAGCTTGGGGAACACCGGGGAGCTGTTTTTT. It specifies CASLGNTGELFF.

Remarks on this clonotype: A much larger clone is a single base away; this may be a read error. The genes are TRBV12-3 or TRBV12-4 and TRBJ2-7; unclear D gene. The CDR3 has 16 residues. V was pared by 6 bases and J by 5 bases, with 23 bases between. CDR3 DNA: TGTGCCAGCAGCTTTGACCAGGCTAGTAGCATCCACGAGCAGTACTTC. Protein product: CASSFDQASSIHEQYF.

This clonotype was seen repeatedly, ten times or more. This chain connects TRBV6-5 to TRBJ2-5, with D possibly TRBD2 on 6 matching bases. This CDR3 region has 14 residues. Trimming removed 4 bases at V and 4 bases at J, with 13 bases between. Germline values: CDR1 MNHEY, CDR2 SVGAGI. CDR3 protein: CASSLPGGLETQYF. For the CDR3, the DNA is TGTGCCAGCAGTTTGCCCGGAGGGTTAGAGACCCAGTACTTC.

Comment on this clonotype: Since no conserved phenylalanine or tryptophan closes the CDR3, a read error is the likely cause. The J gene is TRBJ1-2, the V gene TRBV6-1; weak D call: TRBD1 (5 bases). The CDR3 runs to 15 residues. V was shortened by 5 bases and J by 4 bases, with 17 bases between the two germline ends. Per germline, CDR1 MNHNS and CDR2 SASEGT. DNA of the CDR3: TGTGCCAGCAGTCGGGCAGGGAAGCAAACCTATGGCTACACCCTC. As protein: CASSRAGKQTYGYTL.

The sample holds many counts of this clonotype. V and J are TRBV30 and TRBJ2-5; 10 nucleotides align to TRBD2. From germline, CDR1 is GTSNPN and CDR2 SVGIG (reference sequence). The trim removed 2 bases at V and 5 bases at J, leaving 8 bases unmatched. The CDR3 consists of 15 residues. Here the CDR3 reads CAWSPPLAGVETQYF. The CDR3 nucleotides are TGTGCCTGGAGTCCCCCTCTAGCGGGAGTGGAGACCCAGTACTTC. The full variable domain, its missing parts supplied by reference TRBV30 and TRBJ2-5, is SQTIHQWPATLVQPVGSPLSLECTVEGTSNPNLYWYRQAAGRGLQLLFYSVGIGQISSEVPQNLSASRPQDRQFILSSKKLLLSDSGFYLCAWSPPLAGVETQYFGPGTRLLVL.

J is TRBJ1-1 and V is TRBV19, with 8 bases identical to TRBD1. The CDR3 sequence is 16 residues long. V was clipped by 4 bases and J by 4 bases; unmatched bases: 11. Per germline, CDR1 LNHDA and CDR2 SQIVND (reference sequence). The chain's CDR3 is CASSRGQGAARTEAFF. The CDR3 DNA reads TGTGCCAGTAGTAGAGGGCAGGGGGCGGCCCGCACTGAAGCTTTCTTT.

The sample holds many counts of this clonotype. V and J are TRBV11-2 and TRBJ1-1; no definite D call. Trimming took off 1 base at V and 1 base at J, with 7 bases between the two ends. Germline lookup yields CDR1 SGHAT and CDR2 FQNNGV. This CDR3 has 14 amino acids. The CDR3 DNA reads TGTGCCAGCAGCTTAGCCTGGCAGAACACTGAAGCTTTCTTT. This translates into CASSLAWQNTEAFF.

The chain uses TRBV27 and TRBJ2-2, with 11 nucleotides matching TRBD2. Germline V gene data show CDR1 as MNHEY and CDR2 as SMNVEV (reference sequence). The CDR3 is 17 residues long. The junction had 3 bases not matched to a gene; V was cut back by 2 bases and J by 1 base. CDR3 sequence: CASSLRLAGKNTGELFF. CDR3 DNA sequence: TGTGCCAGCAGTTTAAGACTAGCGGGAAAGAACACCGGGGAGCTGTTTTTT.